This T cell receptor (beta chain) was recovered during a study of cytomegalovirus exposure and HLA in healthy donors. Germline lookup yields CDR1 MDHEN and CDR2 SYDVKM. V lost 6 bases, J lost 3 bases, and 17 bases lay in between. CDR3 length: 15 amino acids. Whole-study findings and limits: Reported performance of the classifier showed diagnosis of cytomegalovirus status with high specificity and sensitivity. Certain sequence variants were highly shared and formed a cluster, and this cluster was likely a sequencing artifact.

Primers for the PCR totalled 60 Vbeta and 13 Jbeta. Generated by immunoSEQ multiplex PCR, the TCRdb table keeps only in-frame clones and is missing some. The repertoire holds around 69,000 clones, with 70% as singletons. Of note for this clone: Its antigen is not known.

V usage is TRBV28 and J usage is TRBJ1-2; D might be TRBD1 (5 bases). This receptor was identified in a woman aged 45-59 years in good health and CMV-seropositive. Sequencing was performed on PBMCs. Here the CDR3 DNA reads TGTGCCAGCAGAAAAACAGGTTCCGAGGACTATGGCTACACCTTC. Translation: CASRKTGSEDYGYTF.